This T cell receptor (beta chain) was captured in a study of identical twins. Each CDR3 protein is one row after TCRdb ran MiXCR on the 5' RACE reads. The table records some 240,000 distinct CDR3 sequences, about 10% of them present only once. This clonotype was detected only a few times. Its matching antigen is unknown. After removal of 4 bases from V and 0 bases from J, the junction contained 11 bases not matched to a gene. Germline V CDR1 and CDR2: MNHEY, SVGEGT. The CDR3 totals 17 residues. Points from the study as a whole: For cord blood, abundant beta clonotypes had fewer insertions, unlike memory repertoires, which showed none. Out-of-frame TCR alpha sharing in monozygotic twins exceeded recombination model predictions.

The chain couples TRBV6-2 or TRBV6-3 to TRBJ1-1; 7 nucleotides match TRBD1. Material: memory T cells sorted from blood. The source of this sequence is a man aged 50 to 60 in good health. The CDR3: CASSSDWTGPMNTEAFF. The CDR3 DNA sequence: TGTGCCAGCAGTTCCGATTGGACAGGACCCATGAACACTGAAGCTTTCTTT.